The 20 T cell receptor beta chains below all came from one sample that was sequenced in a study of blood T cell repertoires in COVID-19. Profiled with immunoSEQ multiplex PCR; TCRdb holds only in-frame clones, not every one. The sample includes over 85,000 clones, around 93% seen only once; the top ten take around 2.3%. The sequenced material came from peripheral blood. The receptor set was obtained from a human donor with active COVID-19. The donor label of this sample is uncertain.

The chain couples TRBV6-5 to TRBJ1-4, with a weak D call TRBD1 (5 bases). Germline V CDR1 and CDR2: MNHEY, SVGAGI. V was pared by 9 bases and J by 0 bases, with 14 bases between. This CDR3 contains 15 residues. Here the CDR3 reads CASNIDSATNEKLFF. The CDR3 DNA follows: TGTGCCAGTAACATCGACAGTGCAACTAATGAAAAACTGTTTTTT.

V gene TRBV11-3 combines with J gene TRBJ2-1; TRBD1 aligns across 9 bases. This CDR3 is 14 amino acids long. The V and J ends lost 4 bases and 8 bases, in that order; junction bases with no gene match: 6. Germline V gene lookup returns CDR1 SGHNT and CDR2 YENEEA. The CDR3 coding sequence is TGTGCCAGCAGCTCAAGACAGGGGGGGGATGAGCAGTTCTTC. Protein: CASSSRQGGDEQFF.

The CDR3 reads CASRYSQGLPSHQGYTF. The CDR3 bases are TGCGCCAGCAGATACTCCCAGGGACTCCCTTCGCACCAGGGCTACACCTTC. The rearrangement uses TRBV10-2 and TRBJ1-2; D possibly corresponds to TRBD1 (5 bases). The length of the CDR3 is 17 residues. Trimming pared 6 bases from V and 8 bases from J, leaving 28 bases between. CDR1 and CDR2 (germline): WSHSY, SAAADI.

This chain uses TRBV7-2 with TRBJ1-3, with 9 nucleotides matching TRBD1. The V gene end was trimmed by 1 base and the J gene end by 4 bases; junction bases not matched to a gene: 2. Germline V gives CDR1 SGHTA, CDR2 FQGNSA. This CDR3 is 15 amino acids long. The CDR3 DNA reads TGTGCCAGCAGCTTAGAGGGACAGGGAGGAAACACCATATATTTT. Residues: CASSLEGQGGNTIYF.

This chain links TRBV7-3 with TRBJ2-2; D not certain. The CDR3 totals 13 residues. V lost 5 bases to trimming and J lost 5 bases, with 9 bases between them. Germline assignment: CDR1 SGHTA and CDR2 FQGTGA. CDR3 residues: CASSRSGTGELFF. In DNA form, the CDR3 reads TGTGCCAGCAGCCGTTCGGGTACCGGGGAGCTGTTTTTT.

The rearrangement joins TRBV7-2 to TRBJ2-7; TRBD2 agrees at 8 bases. Germline-derived CDR1 and CDR2 are SGHTA and FQGNSA. Trimming removed 2 bases from V and 5 bases from J; junction bases left unmatched: 11. The CDR3 totals 16 residues. In nucleotides, the CDR3 is TGTGCCAGCAGCTTAAGGGGACGGGGGGGCCAGAACGAGCAGTACTTC. Protein product: CASSLRGRGGQNEQYF.

This chain joins TRBV7-3 and TRBJ2-3, with D possibly being TRBD1 (6 bases). The CDR3 has 13 residues. With 4 bases removed from V and 6 bases from J, the gap between germline ends came to 11 bases. Germline CDR1 reads SGHTA; CDR2 reads FQGTGA. Written as DNA, the CDR3 is TGTGCCAGCAGCTCGAACAGGGCTGATACGCAGTATTTT. Translated, it gives CASSSNRADTQYF.

CDR3 sequence (DNA): TGTGCCAGCAGCCCGGACAGGCCTGGGGGGACCCAGTACTTC. Its translation: CASSPDRPGGTQYF. J is TRBJ2-5 and V is TRBV5-5, with 7 bases lining up with TRBD1. Germline V gives CDR1 SGHKS, CDR2 YYEKEE (reference sequence). The V segment lost 4 bases and the J segment 7 bases; nucleotides outside the gene matches: 10. The CDR3 is 14 residues long.

The CDR3 sequence: CASSVIRGGGVAGETQYF. The DNA for the CDR3 is TGTGCCAGCAGCGTAATTCGTGGCGGGGGGGTAGCGGGAGAGACCCAGTACTTC. V is TRBV7-6 and J is TRBJ2-5, with 9 bases that match TRBD2. The CDR3 length is 18 residues. J lost 4 bases, V lost 5 bases, and 17 bases had no gene match. The germline CDR1 and CDR2 sequences are SGHVS and FNYEAQ.

The CDR3 DNA reads TGCGCCAGTGCTGAGACGGGGGGGCCAGATACGCAGTATTTT. Its translation is CASAETGGPDTQYF. The chain carries TRBV5-1 and TRBJ2-3, with TRBD2 matching over 8 bases. V gave up 8 bases and J gave up 4 bases; unmatched junction bases: 9. The CDR3 has 14 amino acids. The V gene's germline CDR1 is SGHRS and CDR2 YFSETQ.

This clone has just one count. V gene TRBV5-1 combines with J gene TRBJ2-3, with 8 bases lining up with TRBD2. With 3 bases clipped from V and 10 bases from J, the junction kept 13 bases outside the gene matches. CDR1 is SGHRS and CDR2 is YFSETQ in the germline V gene. This CDR3 region has 15 residues. CDR3 amino acids: CASSSTLTSERAQYF. The DNA of the CDR3 is TGCGCCAGCAGCTCGACGCTGACTAGCGAGAGGGCGCAGTATTTT. Full variable domain (rest looked up from reference TRBV5-1 and TRBJ2-3): KAGVTQTPRYLIKTRGQQVTLSCSPISGHRSVSWYQQTPGQGLQFLFEYFSETQRNKGNFPGRFSGRQFSNSRSEMNVSTLELGDSALYLCASSSTLTSERAQYFGPGTRLTVL.

This clone was seen more than once but under ten times. The chain is built from TRBV7-2 and TRBJ2-5; TRBD1 is a possible D gene (6 bases). The CDR3 is 13 amino acids. V dropped 5 bases and J dropped 3 bases, with 10 bases sitting between them. From germline, CDR1 is SGHTA and CDR2 FQGNSA. As DNA, the CDR3 is TGTGCCAGCAGCCCGCGGACAGAAGAGACCCAGTACTTC. This gives the protein CASSPRTEETQYF. Full variable domain (remainder filled in from reference TRBV7-2 and TRBJ2-5): GAGVSQSPSNKVTEKGKDVELRCDPISGHTALYWYRQSLGQGLEFLIYFQGNSAPDKSGLPSDRFSAERTGGSVSTLTIQRTQQEDSAVYLCASSPRTEETQYFGPGTRLLVL.

The V gene is TRBV19, the J gene TRBJ1-5, with 7 bases matching TRBD1. This CDR3 spans 16 amino acids. Trimming cost V 5 bases and J 6 bases; bases outside gene matches: 13. The germline gives CDR1 LNHDA, CDR2 SQIVND (reference sequence). The CDR3 DNA is TGTGCCAGTAGTGTAAGTGGAGGGGGCTTGGCTCAGCCCCAGCATTTT. The encoded protein is CASSVSGGGLAQPQHF. The whole variable domain, filled in from reference TRBV19 and TRBJ1-5, reads DGGITQSPKYLFRKEGQNVTLSCEQNLNHDAMYWYRQDPGQGLRLIYYSQIVNDFQKGDIAEGYSVSREKKESFPLTVTSAQKNPTAFYLCASSVSGGGLAQPQHFGDGTRLSIL.

The genes are TRBV4-3 and TRBJ1-2; TRBD1 aligns across 7 bases. The CDR3 is made up of 15 amino acids. Trimming took 3 bases from V and 4 from J; bases not matched to a gene: 8. Germline V gives CDR1 LGHNA, CDR2 YSLEER. The CDR3 reads CASSQEKTGAYGYTF. CDR3 in DNA: TGCGCCAGCAGCCAGGAAAAAACAGGGGCCTATGGCTACACCTTC.

The J gene is TRBJ2-1, the V gene TRBV9; possible D gene TRBD1, 6 bases. The CDR3 is made up of 16 amino acids. Between the trimmed V and J ends, which lost 2 bases and 0 bases, there was a span of 12 bases. From germline, CDR1 is SGDLS and CDR2 YYNGEE. The CDR3 loop is CASSVAGAPSYNEQFF. Here the CDR3 DNA reads TGTGCCAGCAGCGTCGCAGGGGCCCCCTCCTACAATGAGCAGTTCTTC.

The J gene is TRBJ1-1, the V gene TRBV6-5, with 8 bases identical to TRBD1. Per the germline V gene, CDR1 is MNHEY and CDR2 is SVGAGI. The V gene end was trimmed by 9 bases and the J gene end by 1 base; junction bases not matched to a gene: 10. CDR3 length: 15 residues. CDR3 residues: CASVSGGAENTEAFF. CDR3 coding DNA: TGTGCCAGTGTTTCAGGGGGCGCGGAGAACACTGAAGCTTTCTTT.

V usage is TRBV11-3 and J usage is TRBJ2-5; 8 bases fit TRBD1. There are 14 residues in the CDR3. Looked up from germline, CDR1 is SGHNT and CDR2 is YENEEA. V lost 4 bases and J lost 4; bases outside the gene matches: 5. CDR3 amino acids: CASSSGQGLETQYF. The CDR3 DNA reads TGTGCCAGCAGCTCAGGACAGGGCTTAGAGACCCAGTACTTC.

The rearrangement links TRBV11-2 to TRBJ2-3; tentative D call: TRBD2 (6 bases). The CDR3 length is 11 residues. The V gene's germline CDR1 is SGHAT and CDR2 FQNNGV. Deletions cut 5 bases from V and 6 bases from J, with 6 bases between. CDR3 protein: CASSRGDTQYF. CDR3 DNA sequence: TGTGCCAGCAGCCGGGGGGATACGCAGTATTTT.

V gene TRBV23-1 combines with J gene TRBJ2-5, with TRBD1 matching over 7 bases. TRBV23-1 is filed as an ORF, its function uncertain. The CDR3 is 15 residues long. The V gene end was trimmed by 2 bases and the J gene end by 4 bases; junction bases not matched to a gene: 7. The DNA for the CDR3 is TGCGCCAGCAGTCAAGACAGGGCCAGGGGAGAGACCCAGTACTTC. Protein sequence: CASSQDRARGETQYF.

CDR3 sequence: CASSPQTQFSTDTQYF. The CDR3 DNA sequence: TGTGCCAGCAGCCCCCAGACACAATTTAGCACAGATACGCAGTATTTT. This chain links TRBV5-8 with TRBJ2-3; D remains ambiguous. In germline, CDR1 is SGHTS, CDR2 YDEGEE. The CDR3 spans 16 residues. V lost 4 bases to trimming and J lost 0 bases, with 15 bases between them.